This T cell receptor beta chain was profiled in a study of identifying expanded T cells in peripheral blood. The method was immunoSEQ multiplex PCR; TCRdb's version includes in-frame clones alone and lacks a portion of them. This table holds about 100,000 clones, about 90% found once. A remark on this clone: Its antigen is currently unknown. Other DNA sequences in this sample translate to the same CDR3.

This CDR3 region has 12 residues. Germline assignment: CDR1 GTSNPN and CDR2 SVGIG (reference sequence). The V gene lost 2 bases and the J gene lost 3 bases, with 8 bases spanning the gap. Regarding the study as a whole: Over around two and four weeks, about 15 and 19 clones changed, versus approximately 1.1 between replicates. Clone count variance between roughly 2-week samples rose with total template count.

This TCR derives from a person aged 18 to 75 in good health. The sequenced material came from blood. The chain joins TRBV30 to TRBJ2-7; D gene ambiguous. The DNA for the CDR3 is TGTGCCTGGAGTCGCGTTGGCTACGAGCAGTACTTC. It translates to CAWSRVGYEQYF.